This TCR beta chain was profiled in a study of response to subunit inactivated influenza vaccine. Study observations and caveats: Authors suggested few new T cells are recruited by each seasonal influenza vaccination.

Details on this clonotype: No antigen is known for it.

From the RT-PCR reads, TCRdb called clonotypes with MiXCR, one entry per CDR3 protein. Found here are some 800,000 distinct CDR3 sequences, approximately 21% of them singletons; the top ten hold 9.5% to 13%. The receptor comes from a man aged 45-65 years who received an inactivated influenza vaccine. The input for sequencing was PBMCs from blood, taken 4 to 6 days after vaccination.

The CDR3 loop reads CASSLLPPGTGSNQPQHF. In DNA form, the CDR3 reads TGTGCCAGCAGTCTACTACCTCCCGGGACAGGGAGCAATCAGCCCCAGCATTTT. The chain combines TRBV27 with TRBJ1-5; 9 positions match TRBD1. This CDR3 spans 18 amino acids. The germline V gene encodes CDR1 MNHEY and CDR2 SMNVEV (reference sequence). V gave up 5 bases and J gave up 1 base; unmatched junction bases: 12.